Sequencing of this T cell receptor beta chain was carried out in a study of control samples from healthy donors and cancer patients. Germline assignment: CDR1 LGHDT and CDR2 YNNKEL (reference sequence). The CDR3 totals 13 residues. The V end was cut by 0 bases, the J end by 7 bases, with 4 bases between. Assay used: immunoSEQ multiplex PCR; TCRdb lists only in-frame clones, some missing. The sample has some 120,000 clones, 75% to 95% seen once. The chain has TRBV3-1 (or the pseudogene TRBV3-2) and TRBJ1-6; D gene ambiguous. This sequence was found in a man aged 18 to 29 in good health. Specimen: blood. This chain's CDR3 is CASSQERNSPLHF. In DNA form, the CDR3 reads TGTGCCAGCAGCCAAGAACGGAATTCACCCCTCCACTTT.